These 8 T cell receptor beta chains share one sample of origin, sequenced in a study of T cells after yellow fever vaccination. TCRdb analysed the 5' RACE reads with MiXCR anew, one entry per CDR3 protein. The sample lists some 350,000 distinct CDR3 sequences, 11% occurring once. The specimen was PBMCs, collected on the day of the first yellow fever vaccination. The receptors shown here come from a man between 18 and 35 years old who received the YFV17D yellow fever vaccine.

In this sample, this clonotype turned up a few times. The V and J genes are TRBV4-2 and TRBJ1-1, with TRBD1 as a possible D gene (5 bases). V lost 4 bases and J 3 bases, leaving 12 bases between the germline ends. CDR1 and CDR2 (germline): LGHNA, YNFKEQ. There are 14 residues in the CDR3. The CDR3 coding sequence is TGTGCCAGCAGCCCACAGGAGATCCACACTGAAGCTTTCTTT. The encoded protein is CASSPQEIHTEAFF.

This clonotype appeared a few times. The chain uses TRBV11-2 and TRBJ2-3; possibly TRBD2 for D (7 bases). V was clipped by 2 bases and J by 1 base, with 16 bases between them. Germline CDR1 reads SGHAT; CDR2 reads FQNNGV. The CDR3 sequence is 17 residues long. The CDR3 protein is CASSLSVGGRGTDTQYF. Written as DNA, the CDR3 is TGTGCCAGCAGCTTATCCGTGGGGGGGCGCGGCACAGATACGCAGTATTTT.

This clonotype has only a few counts. The chain combines TRBV4-1 with TRBJ2-3; tentative D call: TRBD2 (5 bases). The V gene's germline CDR1 is MGHRA and CDR2 YSYEKL. Trimming took 0 bases from V and 4 from J, leaving 8 bases between them. This CDR3 is built from 14 residues. The CDR3 DNA follows: TGCGCCAGCAGCCAAGAGTTGAGGGCAGATACGCAGTATTTT. The encoded protein is CASSQELRADTQYF.

This clonotype occurred a few times. The chain is built from TRBV2 and TRBJ2-5, with 7 bases lining up with TRBD1. Germline-derived CDR1 and CDR2 are SNHLY and FYNNEI. This CDR3 spans 11 amino acids. Trimming took 10 bases from V and 5 from J; bases not matched to a gene: 4. The CDR3 coding sequence is TGTGCCACACAGGGGTGGGAGACCCAGTACTTC. Translation gives CATQGWETQYF.

The rearrangement uses TRBV5-4 and TRBJ1-2; 8 bases are a match to TRBD1. This CDR3 has 15 residues. Germline V gene data show CDR1 as SGHNT and CDR2 as YYREEE (reference sequence). Losses at the gene ends were 0 bases for V and 4 bases for J; bases not matched to a gene: 5. The DNA for the CDR3 is TGTGCCAGCAGCTTGGTTTTCAGGGGGCCCTATGGCTACACCTTC. Translation: CASSLVFRGPYGYTF.

This clonotype was seen ten or more times. The CDR3 region is CASSHGGAVETQYF. The CDR3 region has the DNA TGCGCCAGCAGCCACGGGGGGGCCGTAGAGACCCAGTACTTC. The chain links TRBV4-3 to TRBJ2-5; 8 bases align to TRBD2. The J segment lost 4 bases and the V segment lost 3 bases, leaving 4 bases of the junction unmatched. Germline V gene data show CDR1 as LGHNA and CDR2 as YSLEER. The CDR3 contains 14 residues.

This clonotype was detected a few times. The chain uses TRBV7-2 and TRBJ2-3; D is ambiguous. The V gene lost 5 bases and the J gene lost 5 bases, with 8 bases spanning the gap. In germline, CDR1 is SGHTA, CDR2 FQGNSA. The CDR3 is 12 residues long. The CDR3 nucleotides read TGTGCCAGCAGCCCCTTGCGAGATACGCAGTATTTT. Protein product: CASSPLRDTQYF. The variable domain in full, with the rest retrieved from reference TRBV7-2 and TRBJ2-3, is GAGVSQSPSNKVTEKGKDVELRCDPISGHTALYWYRQSLGQGLEFLIYFQGNSAPDKSGLPSDRFSAERTGGSVSTLTIQRTQQEDSAVYLCASSPLRDTQYFGPGTRLTVL.

V and J are TRBV3-1 and TRBJ2-7; perhaps D is TRBD1 or TRBD2 (5 bases each). V dropped 3 bases and J dropped 3 bases, with 15 bases sitting between them. CDR3 length: 15 amino acids. In germline, CDR1 is LGHDT, CDR2 YNNKEL (reference sequence). The CDR3 is CASSQSPGTHYEQYF. For the CDR3, the DNA is TGTGCCAGCAGCCAGTCCCCTGGGACGCACTACGAGCAGTACTTC.